This entry concerns a single T cell receptor beta chain. Antigen: not known. The CDR3 is 13 residues long. J gave up 4 bases and V 5 bases, and 3 bases lay outside the gene matches. Germline V gives CDR1 LNHDA, CDR2 SQIVND (reference sequence). Arm-PCR with iRepertoire HTBI primers amplified the CDR3 regions for these TCR beta libraries. MiXCR was run by TCRdb on the multiplex PCR reads, yielding one entry per CDR3 protein. In the table there are about 430,000 distinct CDR3 sequences, 21% of which are singletons. The time point here: persistent/refractory GD, antithyroid drugs over 5 years with positive TRAb. Isolated PBMC RNA provided the starting material for the TCR library. It was an endocrinology department in Xi'an, China, that provided the patients. The sample belongs to a study of regulatory T cells in long-lasting Graves disease. Study information: More than 5 years of antithyroid drugs with positive TSH receptor antibodies defined persistent Graves' disease.

Findings and caveats of the study: It was in persistent disease that TRBV28, TRBJ1-2 and TRBJ2-5 were favored. Whereas about a thousand public clonotypes were shared by new patients, persistent patients shared more, at approximately 2,700.

The sample in question was peripheral blood mononuclear cells (PBMCs), obtained when the disease was refractory, from a patient treated with antithyroid drugs. This sequence was found in a female donor with Graves disease. The chain recombines TRBV19 with TRBJ1-1, with 8 positions matching TRBD1. For the CDR3, the DNA is TGTGCCAGTAGTGTAACAGGGGGCACTGAAGCTTTCTTT. It is translated as CASSVTGGTEAFF. The whole variable domain, filled in from reference TRBV19 and TRBJ1-1, reads DGGITQSPKYLFRKEGQNVTLSCEQNLNHDAMYWYRQDPGQGLRLIYYSQIVNDFQKGDIAEGYSVSREKKESFPLTVTSAQKNPTAFYLCASSVTGGTEAFFGQGTRLTVV.